This T cell receptor beta chain was found in a study of human T cells and chemical hapten exposure. Overall study results and limits: Following DPC sensitization, TCRs present above 1 in 1000 frequency showed no change.

As for time point: healthy volunteer bleed at 2 weeks. The authors' total RNA extraction used unfractionated whole blood. Many counts were recorded for this clonotype. Its antigen is undetermined. TCRdb re-called the RACE reads with MiXCR, one entry per CDR3 protein. This sample has approximately 45,000 distinct CDR3 sequences, with 4.3% found just once. The source material was whole blood. The TCR sequence derives from a female donor in good health. Some clones in this sample may be carry-over from other donors' samples.

CDR3 DNA: TGTGCCAGCAGGGACAGGTCCATCAATGAGCAGTTCTTC. Its translation is CASRDRSINEQFF. The rearrangement joins TRBV6-2 or TRBV6-3 to TRBJ2-1, with 7 bases that match TRBD1. The germline V gene has CDR1 MNHEY and CDR2 SVGEGT. The CDR3 has 13 residues. Trimming cost V 6 bases and J 6 bases; bases outside gene matches: 5.